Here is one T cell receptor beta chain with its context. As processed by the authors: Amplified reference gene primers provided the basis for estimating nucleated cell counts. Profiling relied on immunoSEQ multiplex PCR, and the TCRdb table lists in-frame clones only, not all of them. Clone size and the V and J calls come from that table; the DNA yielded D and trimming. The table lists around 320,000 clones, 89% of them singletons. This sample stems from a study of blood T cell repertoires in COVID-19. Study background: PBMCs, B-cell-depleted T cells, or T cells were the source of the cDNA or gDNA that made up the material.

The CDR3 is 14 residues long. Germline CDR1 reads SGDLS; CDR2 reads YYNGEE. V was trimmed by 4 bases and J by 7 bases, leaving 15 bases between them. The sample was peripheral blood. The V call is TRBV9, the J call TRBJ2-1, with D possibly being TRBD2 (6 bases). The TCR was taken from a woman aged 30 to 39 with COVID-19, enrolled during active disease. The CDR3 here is CASSPQTRWNEQFF. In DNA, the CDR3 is TGTGCCAGCAGCCCCCAGACTAGATGGAATGAGCAGTTCTTC.